These 10 T cell receptor beta chains originate from one sample sequenced in a study of T cell changes during pregnancy in multiple sclerosis (dated by TCRdb to about 2019). The library relied on the immunoSEQ multiplex PCR assay. The clones in this table, taken by TCRdb from immuneACCESS, are in-frame only. Not every clone is retained; where verified, under half of the shortfall comes from an unresolved V gene, and the cause of the rest is unknown. The sample table records about 29,000 clones; around nine tenths of these occur just once. Approximately 5.9% of the sample is held by the ten biggest clonotypes. The source was CD8+ T cells from peripheral blood mononuclear cells, collected before pregnancy. These receptors came from a female donor with multiple sclerosis, enrolled in a pregnancy study.

This clone occurred once. CDR3 sequence: CASRPGLAVFANTGELFF. The CDR3 DNA reads as TGTGCCAGCAGGCCGGGACTAGCGGTTTTCGCGAACACCGGGGAGCTGTTTTTT. The chain recombines TRBV9 with TRBJ2-2; 11 bases are shared with TRBD2. Germline V lookup: CDR1 SGDLS, CDR2 YYNGEE. The CDR3 covers 18 residues. Losses at the gene ends were 5 bases for V and 0 bases for J; bases not matched to a gene: 9.

The V gene is TRBV6-1, the J gene TRBJ1-5; D perhaps matches TRBD1 (5 bases). The ends were cut back, 3 bases at V and 1 base at J, with 13 bases in the middle. CDR1 and CDR2 (germline): MNHNS, SASEGT. The CDR3 has 16 residues. This chain's CDR3 is CASSEYPQGSNQPQHF. CDR3 DNA sequence: TGTGCCAGCAGTGAGTACCCGCAGGGCAGCAATCAGCCCCAGCATTTT.

This sequence joins TRBV2 and TRBJ1-1, with D maybe TRBD1 (6 bases). The germline V and J ends were trimmed by 8 bases and 6 bases, with 25 bases remaining between them. Germline CDR1 SNHLY, CDR2 FYNNEI. There are 16 residues in the CDR3. In DNA form, the CDR3 reads TGTGCCAGCCCAAAGCGGGGGGCGCGGGGTAGGGCTGAAGCTTTCTTT. This sequence encodes CASPKRGARGRAEAFF.

The chain joins TRBV27 to TRBJ2-5; 10 bases match TRBD2. Germline V gives CDR1 MNHEY, CDR2 SMNVEV (reference sequence). Losses at the gene ends were 4 bases for V and 5 bases for J; bases not matched to a gene: 7. The CDR3 is 15 residues long. CDR3 DNA sequence: TGTGCCAGCAGTTCCCTAGCGGGAGTTACGGAGACCCAGTACTTC. Its translation: CASSSLAGVTETQYF.

The table lists this clone with a count of one. The genes are TRBV7-9 and TRBJ2-1; 8 nucleotides line up with TRBD1. Germline CDR1 reads SEHNR; CDR2 reads FQNEAQ (reference sequence). The CDR3 is made up of 15 amino acids. Germline trimming cut 4 bases from V and 2 bases from J; bases unmatched to any gene: 4. Here the CDR3 DNA reads TGTGCCAGCAGCTACCGGACAGGGCCCTACAATGAGCAGTTCTTC. Protein sequence: CASSYRTGPYNEQFF.

The rearrangement joins TRBV5-5 to TRBJ1-1, with TRBD1 matching over 8 bases. The germline CDR1 and CDR2 sequences are SGHKS and YYEKEE (reference sequence). CDR3 length: 16 amino acids. Trimming took 3 bases from V and 0 from J; bases not matched to a gene: 7. The DNA of the CDR3 is TGTGCCAGCAGCTCCGGACAGGGCCTCATGAACACTGAAGCTTTCTTT. Amino acid sequence: CASSSGQGLMNTEAFF.

The J gene is TRBJ1-1, the V gene TRBV4-1, with a tentative D call TRBD1 (6 bases). Germline-derived CDR1 and CDR2 are MGHRA and YSYEKL. V gave up 1 base and J gave up 0 bases, with 9 bases separating them. CDR3 length: 15 residues. CDR3 protein: CASSQVGGMNTEAFF. The CDR3 nucleotides read TGCGCCAGCAGCCAAGTTGGGGGCATGAACACTGAAGCTTTCTTT.

The chain has TRBV28 and TRBJ2-2; 11 bases agree with TRBD2. V was pared by 6 bases and J by 5 bases, with 8 bases of the junction left unmatched. This CDR3 contains 16 residues. Germline V gene data show CDR1 as MDHEN and CDR2 as SYDVKM. The CDR3 here is CASSILTSGKTGELFF. The CDR3 DNA follows: TGTGCCAGCAGCATTCTGACTAGCGGGAAAACCGGGGAGCTGTTTTTT.

The chain's CDR3 is CARSLPSGSPGNEQFF. The CDR3 nucleotides are TGTGCCAGAAGCTTGCCTAGCGGGAGCCCCGGGAATGAGCAGTTCTTC. The chain links TRBV5-3 to TRBJ2-1, with 10 nucleotides matching TRBD2. TRBV5-3 is identified as an open reading frame with a role that is uncertain. CDR3 length: 16 residues. V shed 1 base, J shed 7 bases, and the junction held 8 bases outside the gene matches.

The chain employs TRBV11-2 and TRBJ2-2, with 8 positions matching TRBD2. J gave up 2 bases and V 6 bases, and 11 bases lay outside the gene matches. From germline, CDR1 is SGHAT and CDR2 FQNNGV. The CDR3 is made up of 17 amino acids. The CDR3 nucleotides read TGTGCCAGCAGATCCGCCCCGGGACTAGTCAACACCGGGGAGCTGTTTTTT. Translating it yields CASRSAPGLVNTGELFF. The whole variable domain, filled in from reference TRBV11-2 and TRBJ2-2, reads EAGVAQSPRYKIIEKRQSVAFWCNPISGHATLYWYQQILGQGPKLLIQFQNNGVVDDSQLPKDRFSAERLKGVDSTLKIQPAKLEDSAVYLCASRSAPGLVNTGELFFGEGSRLTVL.